This T cell receptor (beta chain) was profiled in a study of beta chain features in type 1 diabetes. Findings and caveats of the study: TCRB CDR3s from Type 1 diabetes patients were moderately but significantly shorter in all four CD4+ subsets. The naive, central memory and Treg TCRB repertoires looked more alike in patients than they did in healthy donors.

Of the isolated RNA, all was reverse transcribed, and so the sequenced material was expressed TCRB transcripts. Some clones are missing from TCRdb's copy, which holds only in-frame ones; the method was immunoSEQ multiplex PCR. The sample lists hundreds of thousands of clones; more than 9.5% were seen once. Sorting produced populations that all topped 98% purity. This clone was counted between two and nine times. The antigen is unknown. The V end lost 8 bases, the J end lost 0 bases, and 11 bases lay between the germline ends. The germline V gene has CDR1 MNHEY and CDR2 SVGAGI. The CDR3 is 13 amino acids.

The chain joins TRBV6-5 to TRBJ2-7; weak D call: TRBD2 (5 bases). The clonotype comes from a woman aged 25 to 39 in good health. What was sequenced was naive CD4+ T cells from blood. CDR3 nucleotides: TGTGCCAGCTCTTCTCGGGACTCCTACGAGCAGTACTTC. The encoded protein is CASSSRDSYEQYF.